Listed here are 18 T cell receptor beta chains from one sample, sequenced in a study of shared clonotypes between healthy human individuals. Naive CD8 cells, CD45RO-negative and positively selected for CCR7, excluded terminally differentiated effector memory CD45RA+ cells. This table comes from immunoSEQ multiplex PCR, and its TCRdb copy is limited to in-frame clones, with some not included. The repertoire holds about 2 million clones, approximately 95% seen once, with more than 0.9% in the top ten. The sample consisted of naive CD8+ T cells sorted from blood. Source of these receptors: a man between 18 and 35 years old in good health.

The chain employs TRBV14 and TRBJ2-5, with 10 bases that match TRBD2. From germline, CDR1 is SGHDN and CDR2 FVKESK. CDR3 length: 18 amino acids. V shed 4 bases, J shed 0 bases, and the junction held 11 bases outside the gene matches. In DNA form, the CDR3 reads TGTGCCAGCAGCCGGGGGGTACTAGCGGGGCTCCACCAAGAGACCCAGTACTTC. Translating gives CASSRGVLAGLHQETQYF.

The gene calls are TRBV5-6 and TRBJ2-7; the D is unclear. The V end was cut by 4 bases, the J end by 5 bases, with 16 bases between. There are 14 residues in the CDR3. CDR1 SGHDT and CDR2 YYEEEE come from the germline V gene. CDR3 bases: TGTGCCAGCAGCAGCAACCTAGAGCCCCACGAGCAGTACTTC. As protein: CASSSNLEPHEQYF.

This chain uses TRBV6-6 with TRBJ1-1; TRBD1 matches at 8 bases. CDR3 size: 14 residues. In germline, CDR1 is MNHNY, CDR2 SVGAGI (reference sequence). V was clipped by 5 bases and J by 7 bases; unmatched bases: 9. This CDR3 is CASSLTGVGGEAFF. DNA of the CDR3: TGTGCCAGCAGTCTGACAGGGGTTGGGGGTGAAGCTTTCTTT.

The chain combines TRBV27 with TRBJ2-7; D not resolved. The V and J ends lost 3 bases and 5 bases respectively, with 5 bases between them. Germline-derived CDR1 and CDR2 are MNHEY and SMNVEV (reference sequence). The CDR3 length is 11 residues. DNA for the CDR3: TGTGCCAGCAGTTTTAGGGACGAGCAGTACTTC. Translation: CASSFRDEQYF.

With respect to this clone: The same CDR3 can be traced to other DNA sequences in this sample. The CDR3 loop is CASSPDRVGEQYF. CDR3 coding DNA: TGCGCCAGCAGCCCGGACAGGGTTGGCGAGCAGTACTTC. This chain joins TRBV4-1 and TRBJ2-7; TRBD1 matches 8 bases. Unmatched junction bases numbered 5, after V lost 4 bases and J lost 6 bases. CDR1 is MGHRA and CDR2 is YSYEKL in the germline V gene. CDR3 length: 13 residues.

The V and J genes are TRBV7-9 and TRBJ2-5, with D hard to call. V lost 2 bases and J 5 bases, leaving 9 bases between the germline ends. Germline V gene lookup returns CDR1 SEHNR and CDR2 FQNEAQ (reference sequence). There are 13 residues in the CDR3. The CDR3 bases are TGTGCCAGCAGCTTAAAGGGTGTGGAGACCCAGTACTTC. Translation gives CASSLKGVETQYF. Based on the CDR3 plus reference TRBV7-9 and TRBJ2-5, the full variable domain is DTGVSQNPRHKITKRGQNVTFRCDPISEHNRLYWYRQTLGQGPEFLTYFQNEAQLEKSRLLSDRFSAERPKGSFSTLEIQRTEQGDSAMYLCASSLKGVETQYFGPGTRLLVL.

This clone was observed once. This chain connects TRBV9 to TRBJ1-5, with D tentatively TRBD1 (5 bases). Germline V CDR1 and CDR2: SGDLS, YYNGEE. V was pared by 4 bases and J by 0 bases, with 11 bases between. The CDR3 totals 15 residues. The CDR3 protein is CASSSSGNSNQPQHF. DNA of the CDR3: TGTGCCAGCAGCTCCTCAGGGAATAGCAATCAGCCCCAGCATTTT.

The DNA of the CDR3 is TGTGCCAGCAGTTTGACAGGGTGGGTCACTGAAGCTTTCTTT. Its translation is CASSLTGWVTEAFF. The V call is TRBV6-5, the J call TRBJ1-1, with TRBD1 matching 7 bases. The germline V gene has CDR1 MNHEY and CDR2 SVGAGI. J was trimmed by 4 bases and V by 4 bases; bases with no gene match: 6. This CDR3 region has 14 residues.

CDR3 nucleotide sequence: TGTGCCAGCAGCCTGGCCGTCTATGGCTACACCTTC. Encoded protein: CASSLAVYGYTF. This chain joins TRBV13 and TRBJ1-2; D not resolved. The CDR3 spans 12 residues. V lost 5 bases to trimming and J lost 4 bases, with 8 bases between them. CDR1 and CDR2 (germline): PRHDT, FYEKMQ (reference sequence).

As for this clone: The same CDR3 also results from other DNA sequences found in this sample. The chain joins TRBV30 to TRBJ2-2, with D perhaps TRBD1 (6 bases). Trimming shortened V by 0 bases and J by 5 bases, and 13 bases separated the two germline ends. The CDR3 has 15 amino acids. Germline loops: CDR1 GTSNPN, CDR2 SVGIG (reference sequence). CDR3 region: CAWSVGQGLTGELFF. DNA of the CDR3: TGTGCCTGGAGTGTAGGGCAGGGGTTAACCGGGGAGCTGTTTTTT.

The rearrangement joins TRBV11-2 to TRBJ2-7, with a weak D call TRBD1 (6 bases). CDR1 and CDR2 (germline): SGHAT, FQNNGV. CDR3 size: 16 residues. Between the trimmed V and J ends, which lost 0 bases and 3 bases, there was a span of 15 bases. Here the CDR3 DNA reads TGTGCCAGCAGCTTAGAAACGGGACAAGGTGACTACGAGCAGTACTTC. Residues: CASSLETGQGDYEQYF. Based on the CDR3 plus reference TRBV11-2 and TRBJ2-7, the full variable domain is EAGVAQSPRYKIIEKRQSVAFWCNPISGHATLYWYQQILGQGPKLLIQFQNNGVVDDSQLPKDRFSAERLKGVDSTLKIQPAKLEDSAVYLCASSLETGQGDYEQYFGPGTRLTVT.

The chain uses TRBV5-1 and TRBJ2-3; a weak D match, TRBD2 (5 bases). V was cut by 4 bases and J by 2 bases, with 20 bases left in between. The germline gives CDR1 SGHRS, CDR2 YFSETQ. The CDR3 is 17 residues long. The CDR3: CASSPTLTPGNTDTQYF. The CDR3 coding sequence is TGCGCCAGCAGCCCGACCCTAACCCCCGGGAACACAGATACGCAGTATTTT.

This clone was found once. V gene TRBV10-2 combines with J gene TRBJ2-5, with a weak D call TRBD2 (5 bases). The germline gives CDR1 WSHSY, CDR2 SAAADI. The length of the CDR3 is 14 residues. V was trimmed by 4 bases and J by 3 bases, leaving 12 bases between them. DNA of the CDR3: TGCGCCAGCAGTGCTGCGGGTTTGGAAGAGACCCAGTACTTC. Translated: CASSAAGLEETQYF.

The V gene is TRBV27, the J gene TRBJ1-2; 9 positions agree with TRBD1. The germline CDR1 and CDR2 sequences are MNHEY and SMNVEV (reference sequence). CDR3 size: 14 residues. The ends lost 5 bases at V and 7 bases at J; junction bases unmatched: 8. CDR3 nucleotide sequence: TGTGCCAGCAGTATAACAGGGGGCGCGACTGGCTACACCTTC. Its translation: CASSITGGATGYTF.

V and J are TRBV9 and TRBJ1-2; the D is unclear. Looked up from germline, CDR1 is SGDLS and CDR2 is YYNGEE. CDR3 size: 14 residues. Trimming left V 0 bases short and J 4 bases short, with 10 bases between. CDR3 nucleotides: TGTGCCAGCAGCGTAGGAGACGGAGCCTATGGCTACACCTTC. As protein: CASSVGDGAYGYTF.

V is TRBV7-9 and J is TRBJ1-2; 7 bases match TRBD1. The CDR3 runs to 14 residues. With 1 base clipped from V and 4 bases from J, the junction kept 3 bases outside the gene matches. The germline CDR1 and CDR2 sequences are SEHNR and FQNEAQ (reference sequence). The CDR3, as DNA: TGTGCCAGCAGCTTAGTGACAGGGTCCTATGGCTACACCTTC. Translating gives CASSLVTGSYGYTF. The full variable domain, completed using reference TRBV7-9 and TRBJ1-2, is DTGVSQNPRHKITKRGQNVTFRCDPISEHNRLYWYRQTLGQGPEFLTYFQNEAQLEKSRLLSDRFSAERPKGSFSTLEIQRTEQGDSAMYLCASSLVTGSYGYTFGSGTRLTVV.

The V call is TRBV6-5, the J call TRBJ1-1, with 7 positions matching TRBD1. V trimming: 5 bases; J trimming: 5 bases; junction bases outside the gene matches: 5. The CDR3 spans 13 residues. The germline CDR1 and CDR2 sequences are MNHEY and SVGAGI. CDR3 bases: TGTGCCAGCAGTCTGACAGGGAGTACTGAAGCTTTCTTT. Translating it yields CASSLTGSTEAFF.

Note on this clone: Other nucleotide sequences from this sample produce the same CDR3. This sequence joins TRBV7-9 and TRBJ2-7; the D is unclear. The V gene lost 2 bases and the J gene lost 2 bases, with 4 bases spanning the gap. Germline loops: CDR1 SEHNR, CDR2 FQNEAQ (reference sequence). The CDR3 is made up of 12 amino acids. The CDR3 nucleotides read TGTGCCAGCAGCTTATCTACCTACGAGCAGTACTTC. Translating it yields CASSLSTYEQYF.